The present TCR beta chain was sequenced within a study of shared clonotypes between healthy human individuals. Study findings and constraints: It was anticipated that sequencing depth would influence how many clonotypes donors shared.

Losses at the gene ends were 4 bases for V and 0 bases for J; bases not matched to a gene: 16. The CDR3 is 22 amino acids. Germline V lookup: CDR1 MNHEY, CDR2 SMNVEV (reference sequence). CD45RO+ cells plus CCR7-negative CD45RA+ TemRA cells formed CD8 memory. Concerning this clone itself: Its antigen is unidentified.

Repertoires were generated with immunoSEQ multiplex PCR, while TCRdb's copy carries only in-frame clones and drops some. The sample includes approximately 87,000 clones, 60% to 80% seen only once; the top ten take 51%. The chain recombines TRBV27 with TRBJ2-1; TRBD2 matches at 15 bases. Specimen: memory CD8+ T cells sorted from blood. The subset denotes: CD45RO+ cells pooled with CCR7-negative TemRA cells. This sequence was found in a man aged 25 to 40 in good health. As DNA, the CDR3 is TGTGCCAGCAGTTCGTATCCGGGACTAGCGGGAGGTATACCCAGCTCCTACAATGAGCAGTTCTTC. Protein product: CASSSYPGLAGGIPSSYNEQFF.